Listed below are T cell receptor beta chains from one sample, sequenced in a study of T cells in Graves' hyperthyroidism and ophthalmopathy. In TCRdb, the multiplex PCR reads were re-called with MiXCR into one record per CDR3 protein. This sample yields 500,000 to 650,000 distinct CDR3 sequences, of which about 14% are seen a single time; around 13% belongs to the top ten. Sequenced sample: blood. The receptors here all came from a woman aged 50 to 60 with Graves' ophthalmopathy. CDR3s include the opening cysteine and the closing phenylalanine or tryptophan. The order of the fields is clone size, D gene, V gene, J gene, CDR3 DNA, CDR3 protein. A D gene is named only where the DNA matches it firmly. The size of a clone is reported for some rows only, either as once, few or many, or as a class for expanded clones.

size: NA
D: NA
V: TRBV6-7
J: TRBJ1-5
DNA: TGTGCCAGCAGTTCCTTTAAAGCCCTACGCAATCAGCCCCAGCATTTT
CDR3: CASSSFKALRNQPQHF

size: NA
D: NA
V: TRBV4-3
J: TRBJ1-3
DNA: TGCGCCAGCAGCCAAGATCCGGCCAACTCTGGAAACACCATATATTTT
CDR3: CASSQDPANSGNTIYF

size: once
D: NA
V: TRBV20-1
J: TRBJ1-5
DNA: TGCAGTGCTAGAGAGTGGGGGGCTCAGCCCCAGCATTTT
CDR3: CSAREWGAQPQHF

size: many
D: NA
V: TRBV28
J: TRBJ2-5
DNA: TGTGCCAGCAGTTTGGGTGAAATAGTTTGGGAGACCCAGTACTTC
CDR3: CASSLGEIVWETQYF

size: NA
D: NA
V: TRBV4-3
J: TRBJ1-4
DNA: TGCGCCAGCAGCCATCCATCTGGGGGGCTAATGAATGAAAAACTGTTTTTT
CDR3: CASSHPSGGLMNEKLFF

size: NA
D: TRBD2
V: TRBV10-3
J: TRBJ2-2
DNA: TGTGCCACGATTGGACTAGCGGGCACCGGGGAGCTGTTTTTT
CDR3: CATIGLAGTGELFF

size: NA
D: TRBD2
V: TRBV12-3/TRBV12-4
J: TRBJ2-1
DNA: TGTGCCAGCAGTTTCGGGGGAGGGCCGGTGTTCTTC
CDR3: CASSFGGGPVFF

size: many
D: TRBD1
V: TRBV20-1
J: TRBJ2-2
DNA: TGCAGTGCCTCCGACAGGGTAGTTAACACCGGGGAGCTGTTTTTT
CDR3: CSASDRVVNTGELFF

size: many
D: TRBD2
V: TRBV6-2/TRBV6-3
J: TRBJ2-7
DNA: TGTGCCAGCACCCAACTAGCGGTTCGAGGGGAGCAGTACTTC
CDR3: CASTQLAVRGEQYF

size: many
D: TRBD2
V: TRBV6-1
J: TRBJ2-7
DNA: TGTGCCAGCAGTGAACTAGCGGGAGTTTTTGTATACGAGCAGTACTTC
CDR3: CASSELAGVFVYEQYF

size: many
D: TRBD2
V: TRBV7-2
J: TRBJ2-7
DNA: TGTGCCAGCAGCTCCCTACTAGCGGGGGCCTACGAGCAGTACTTC
CDR3: CASSSLLAGAYEQYF

size: NA
D: NA
V: TRBV6-1
J: TRBJ2-6
DNA: TGTGCCAGCAGTGATTCTGGGGCCAACGTCCTGACTTTC
CDR3: CASSDSGANVLTF

size: many
D: TRBD1
V: TRBV6-6
J: TRBJ1-1
DNA: TGTGCCAGCAGTTACGGGACAGGGGCTTTCTTT
CDR3: CASSYGTGAFF

size: NA
D: NA
V: TRBV6-5
J: TRBJ2-6
DNA: TGTGCCAGCAGTTACTCCGACATCTCTGGGGCCAACGTCCTGACTTTC
CDR3: CASSYSDISGANVLTF

size: many
D: TRBD2
V: TRBV5-4
J: TRBJ2-7
DNA: TGTGCCAGCAGCTTGGGGCTAGCGGGAGGGATCTACGAGCAGTACTTC
CDR3: CASSLGLAGGIYEQYF

size: many
D: NA
V: TRBV27
J: TRBJ2-1
DNA: TGTGCCAGCAGTTCAGGGCGGGGCAATGAGCAGTTCTTC
CDR3: CASSSGRGNEQFF

size: many
D: NA
V: TRBV12-3/TRBV12-4
J: TRBJ2-7
DNA: TGTGCCAGCAGTTCATCCCCCTGGGAGCAGTACTTC
CDR3: CASSSSPWEQYF

size: many
D: TRBD1
V: TRBV27
J: TRBJ1-2
DNA: TGTGCCAGCAGTAAACAGGGGCTCAACTATGGCTACACCTTC
CDR3: CASSKQGLNYGYTF

size: few
D: TRBD2
V: TRBV20-1
J: TRBJ2-5
DNA: TGCAGTGCGAATAGCGGGAGGAAGGAGACCCAGTACTTC
CDR3: CSANSGRKETQYF

size: many
D: NA
V: TRBV7-9
J: TRBJ2-1
DNA: TGTGCCAGCAGCCCCGGACGGGAGCAGTTCTTC
CDR3: CASSPGREQFF

size: few
D: TRBD2
V: TRBV28
J: TRBJ2-7
DNA: TGTGCCAGCAGACGATCTATAGCGGGAGACTACGAGCAGTACTTC
CDR3: CASRRSIAGDYEQYF

size: many
D: NA
V: TRBV14
J: TRBJ2-5
DNA: TGTGCCAGCAGCTCGCTCACTAGCCTTCAGGAGACCCAGTACTTC
CDR3: CASSSLTSLQETQYF

size: many
D: NA
V: TRBV28
J: TRBJ1-4
DNA: TGTGCCAGCAGACAGACGGACTGGAATGAAAAACTGTTTTTT
CDR3: CASRQTDWNEKLFF

size: many
D: NA
V: TRBV18
J: TRBJ2-7
DNA: TGTGCCAGCTCGCCCAGGGCTAGAAGCTCCTACGAGCAGTACTTC
CDR3: CASSPRARSSYEQYF

size: many
D: NA
V: TRBV18
J: TRBJ2-1
DNA: TGTGCCAGCTCACCAGTTGGCGTGAATACCCTAGACAATGAGCAGTTCTTC
CDR3: CASSPVGVNTLDNEQFF

size: NA
D: NA
V: TRBV25-1
J: TRBJ1-6
DNA: TGTGCCACCAGAAGGGGGGCCGGATCACCCCTCCACTTT
CDR3: CATRRGAGSPLHF

size: many
D: TRBD1
V: TRBV5-8
J: TRBJ1-1
DNA: TGTGCCAGCACAGGCCAGGGGGTCACTGAAGCTTTCTTT
CDR3: CASTGQGVTEAFF

size: many
D: TRBD1
V: TRBV28
J: TRBJ1-1
DNA: TGTGCCAGCAGTAAACCGACAGGGGGTTCTGTTAGGAACACTGAAGCTTTCTTT
CDR3: CASSKPTGGSVRNTEAFF

size: NA
D: NA
V: TRBV15
J: TRBJ2-5
DNA: TGTGCCACCAGCAGAGCGGACACACAAGAGACCCAGTACTTC
CDR3: CATSRADTQETQYF

size: NA
D: TRBD1
V: TRBV9
J: TRBJ2-1
DNA: TGTGCCAGCAGCGTTTCCCGGGACAGGGGACCTAGCTCCTACAATGAGCAGTTCTTC
CDR3: CASSVSRDRGPSSYNEQFF

size: many
D: NA
V: TRBV28
J: TRBJ2-5
DNA: TGTGCCAGCAAAGCGGCCTTTCGGCAAGAGACCCAGTACTTC
CDR3: CASKAAFRQETQYF

size: few
D: NA
V: TRBV24-1
J: TRBJ2-3
DNA: TGTGCCACCAGTGGAACAGAAACAGATACGCAGTATTTT
CDR3: CATSGTETDTQYF

size: NA
D: TRBD1
V: TRBV5-1
J: TRBJ1-1
DNA: TGTGCCAGCAGCTTAGTACAGGGGTTTGGGAACACTGAAGCTTTCTTT
CDR3: CASSLVQGFGNTEAFF

size: NA
D: NA
V: TRBV28
J: TRBJ1-2
DNA: TGTGCCAGCAGAAACCAACAGGGCGTTAACTATGGCTACACCTTC
CDR3: CASRNQQGVNYGYTF

size: once
D: TRBD1
V: TRBV3-1
J: TRBJ1-4
DNA: TGTGCCAGCAGACCATGGACAGGGAGCGAAAAACTGTTTTTT
CDR3: CASRPWTGSEKLFF

size: many
D: NA
V: TRBV29-1
J: TRBJ2-5
DNA: TGCAGCGTAGCCGGGATTCACCAAGAGACCCAGTACTTC
CDR3: CSVAGIHQETQYF

size: NA
D: TRBD2
V: TRBV6-5
J: TRBJ2-1
DNA: TGTGCCAGCAGTTACTCACTAGCGGGAGGGTCCAATGAGCAGTTCTTC
CDR3: CASSYSLAGGSNEQFF

size: many
D: NA
V: TRBV29-1
J: TRBJ1-1
DNA: TGCAGCGCCCGTTTTATAGTCTTAGCGCCTGAAGCTTTCTTT
CDR3: CSARFIVLAPEAFF